This paragraph reports one T cell receptor beta chain. Its antigen remains unidentified. The sample originates from a study of blood T cells in healthy people across ages. It was with a sample-barcoded 5' primer and a J-beta primer mix that a second PCR of roughly 7 to 12 cycles was run. TCRdb ran MiXCR on the 5' RACE reads and lists one entry per CDR3 protein. The sample yields some 1.8 million distinct CDR3 sequences, approximately 40% seen once. Findings of the study overall: Whereas aged donors had fewer naive CD4+ cells, long-lived donors had more of them and higher diversity. TCR beta diversity per million T cells fell roughly linearly with age.

This sequence originates from a human donor in good health. The specimen was blood.

CDR3 coding DNA: TGTGCCAGCAGTTCTCCCAGGGGTTTTTTATCTGGCTACACCTTC. Protein product: CASSSPRGFLSGYTF. The rearrangement links TRBV28 to TRBJ1-2; D is possibly TRBD1 (6 bases). The CDR3 has 15 amino acids. Germline CDR1 MDHEN, CDR2 SYDVKM. V lost 4 bases to trimming and J lost 7 bases, with 19 bases between them.